This passage covers 10 T cell receptor beta chains from one sample sequenced in a study of cytomegalovirus exposure and HLA in healthy donors. The PCR employed 60 Vbeta primers together with 13 Jbeta primers. The data were produced by immunoSEQ multiplex PCR, yet TCRdb's version contains in-frame clones alone and is incomplete. The table shows under 170,000 clones, with 79% occurring only once. The sequencing input was PBMCs. These receptors were obtained from a man in his fifties in good health and CMV-seropositive.

J is TRBJ2-1 and V is TRBV7-8, with TRBD2 matching 10 bases. The germline CDR1 and CDR2 sequences are SGHVS and FQNEAQ. The CDR3 has 16 residues. Trimming removed 6 bases from V and 4 bases from J; junction bases left unmatched: 9. The CDR3 DNA is TGTGCCAGCAGACTCCAGCGGGAGGGACTATACAATGAGCAGTTCTTC. Amino acids: CASRLQREGLYNEQFF.

This clone has just a few counts. V usage is TRBV9 and J usage is TRBJ1-1; D is perhaps TRBD1 (5 bases). Trimming shortened V by 4 bases and J by 4 bases, and 17 bases separated the two germline ends. This CDR3 has 15 residues. In germline, CDR1 is SGDLS, CDR2 YYNGEE. The CDR3 here is CASSTPTGGSTEAFF. CDR3 coding DNA: TGTGCCAGCAGCACCCCGACGGGGGGGTCCACTGAAGCTTTCTTT.

This rearrangement joins TRBV15 to TRBJ2-5; the D is unclear. Trimming shortened V by 0 bases and J by 2 bases, and 10 bases separated the two germline ends. From germline, CDR1 is LNHNV and CDR2 YYDKDF (reference sequence). This CDR3 spans 15 amino acids. The CDR3: CATSRDLVQQETQYF. For the CDR3, the DNA is TGTGCCACCAGCAGAGATTTGGTACAGCAAGAGACCCAGTACTTC.

The sample holds one count of this clone. The rearrangement joins TRBV5-1 to TRBJ2-1, with 10 bases identical to TRBD2. Germline CDR1 reads SGHRS; CDR2 reads YFSETQ. The CDR3 loop spans 20 amino acids. With 5 bases clipped from V and 1 base from J, the junction kept 18 bases outside the gene matches. This CDR3 is CASRIAGGQASGGSYNEQFF. The CDR3 DNA is TGCGCCAGCAGAATAGCGGGAGGCCAAGCCTCAGGGGGTTCCTACAATGAGCAGTTCTTC.

V gene TRBV6-1 combines with J gene TRBJ1-5; a possible D gene is TRBD1 (5 bases). The CDR3 is 13 residues long. The V gene's germline CDR1 is MNHNS and CDR2 SASEGT. Trimming pared 5 bases from V and 9 bases from J, leaving 14 bases between. CDR3 DNA sequence: TGTGCCAGCAGTCCGCGGGACGGCGGGCCCCAGCATTTT. This translates into CASSPRDGGPQHF.

This chain links TRBV10-3 with TRBJ2-5; tentative D call: TRBD2 (6 bases). The CDR3 is 13 amino acids. The germline V and J ends were trimmed by 5 bases and 5 bases, with 12 bases remaining between them. From germline, CDR1 is ENHRY and CDR2 SYGVKD. The CDR3 DNA reads as TGTGCCATCAGTTTCGGGGGAGCTGAGACCCAGTACTTC. Translated, it gives CAISFGGAETQYF.

The chain carries TRBV7-9 and TRBJ2-1; 9 nucleotides line up with TRBD2. This CDR3 has 15 amino acids. V was clipped by 5 bases and J by 7 bases; unmatched bases: 9. Germline V gene sequence: CDR1 SEHNR, CDR2 FQNEAQ (reference sequence). CDR3 bases: TGTGCCAGCAGCCCAAGGACTAGCGTGGGGAATGAGCAGTTCTTC. Residues: CASSPRTSVGNEQFF.

The chain links TRBV5-1 to TRBJ2-5; TRBD2 agrees at 8 bases. J gave up 1 base and V 0 bases, and 5 bases lay outside the gene matches. CDR3 size: 16 residues. Germline V lookup: CDR1 SGHRS, CDR2 YFSETQ. In nucleotides, the CDR3 is TGCGCCAGCAGCTTGGGCCTAGCGGGTAGCCAAGAGACCCAGTACTTC. It specifies CASSLGLAGSQETQYF.

The J gene is TRBJ2-2, the V gene TRBV27; 8 bases align to TRBD2. The trim removed 3 bases at V and 0 bases at J, leaving 3 bases unmatched. CDR1 is MNHEY, CDR2 SMNVEV, per germline (reference sequence). The CDR3 totals 16 residues. CDR3 sequence reads: CASSFGLATNTGELFF. As DNA, the CDR3 is TGTGCCAGCAGTTTCGGACTAGCAACGAACACCGGGGAGCTGTTTTTT.

The chain recombines TRBV15 with TRBJ2-7, with TRBD1 matching over 7 bases. Germline-derived CDR1 and CDR2 are LNHNV and YYDKDF (reference sequence). The CDR3 runs to 17 residues. Trimming removed 1 base from V and 0 bases from J; junction bases left unmatched: 9. The CDR3 reads CATSRARGSAGSYEQYF. CDR3 sequence (DNA): TGTGCCACCAGCAGAGCCAGGGGGAGTGCGGGCTCCTACGAGCAGTACTTC. Full variable domain (missing parts from reference TRBV15 and TRBJ2-7): DAMVIQNPRYQVTQFGKPVTLSCSQTLNHNVMYWYQQKSSQAPKLLFHYYDKDFNNEADTPDNFQSRRPNTSFCFLDIRSPGLGDTAMYLCATSRARGSAGSYEQYFGPGTRLTVT.